This T cell receptor (beta chain) was sequenced in a study of blood T cell repertoires in COVID-19. Method: immunoSEQ multiplex PCR; TCRdb's copy keeps in-frame clones and lacks some. The table includes roughly 140,000 clones, roughly 82% detected once. This TCR came from a man aged 55 to 70 with active or convalescent COVID-19. The sequenced material came from peripheral blood.

The chain's CDR3 is CASSMGQGALGYTF. CDR3 in DNA: TGTGCCAGTAGTATGGGACAGGGGGCTCTAGGCTACACCTTC. The V and J genes are TRBV19 and TRBJ1-2; TRBD1 aligns across 12 bases. The germline V gene encodes CDR1 LNHDA and CDR2 SQIVND (reference sequence). This CDR3 is built from 14 residues. Trimming removed 3 bases from V and 8 bases from J; junction bases left unmatched: 4. The whole variable domain, remainder taken from reference TRBV19 and TRBJ1-2, is DGGITQSPKYLFRKEGQNVTLSCEQNLNHDAMYWYRQDPGQGLRLIYYSQIVNDFQKGDIAEGYSVSREKKESFPLTVTSAQKNPTAFYLCASSMGQGALGYTFGSGTRLTVV.